One and the same sample provided the 29 T cell receptor beta chains below, sequenced in a study of CD8 T cells in Susac syndrome. Random hexamers were used to reverse transcribe the RNA input (about 0.5 to 1 ug). From the immunoSEQ multiplex PCR reads, TCRdb called clonotypes with MiXCR, one entry per CDR3 protein. The sample holds 110,000 to 150,000 distinct CDR3 sequences, approximately 96% seen once. Material: CD4+ T cells from PBMCs. Receptors originate from a human donor with Susac syndrome.

V gene TRBV20-1 combines with J gene TRBJ1-2; D gene unclear. The CDR3 has 11 amino acids. V lost 1 base and J lost 6, with 6 bases in between. Germline assignment: CDR1 DFQATT and CDR2 SNEGSKA (reference sequence). The CDR3 nucleotides read TGCAGTGCTAGAGCGGCGGATGGCTACACCTTC. Translated: CSARAADGYTF.

This clonotype was seen just once. V usage is TRBV6-5 and J usage is TRBJ1-1; 8 nucleotides agree with TRBD1. Trimming removed 4 bases from V and 6 bases from J; junction bases left unmatched: 16. Germline lookup yields CDR1 MNHEY and CDR2 SVGAGI. The CDR3 totals 17 residues. In DNA, the CDR3 is TGTGCCAGCAGTTCATATTCGGTTAGGACAGGGAGATCTGAAGCTTTCTTT. Protein sequence: CASSSYSVRTGRSEAFF.

The chain joins TRBV20-1 to TRBJ2-1; possible D gene TRBD2, 5 bases. Germline V lookup: CDR1 DFQATT, CDR2 SNEGSKA (reference sequence). V was cut by 3 bases and J by 7 bases, with 10 bases left in between. CDR3 length: 12 residues. The CDR3 nucleotides are TGCAGTGCTAGCGGGATTCGGAATGAGCAGTTCTTC. Translating it yields CSASGIRNEQFF.

This clonotype showed up just once. The chain is built from TRBV28 and TRBJ2-4, with unresolved D. CDR3 length: 16 residues. V was clipped by 6 bases and J by 1 base, with 16 bases between them. The V gene's germline CDR1 is MDHEN and CDR2 SYDVKM. The CDR3 nucleotides read TGTGCCAGCAGCCCCGGCGGCGGAATGGCCAAAAACATTCAGTACTTC. It yields the protein CASSPGGGMAKNIQYF.

The genes are TRBV5-8 and TRBJ1-1, with 8 positions matching TRBD1. CDR1 SGHTS and CDR2 YDEGEE come from the germline V gene. The CDR3 sequence is 17 residues long. Trimming took 1 base from V and 0 from J; bases not matched to a gene: 8. The CDR3 DNA reads TGTGCCAGCAGCTTGTCCAGGGGGCTCGACATGAACACTGAAGCTTTCTTT. It is translated as CASSLSRGLDMNTEAFF. Full variable domain (missing parts from reference TRBV5-8 and TRBJ1-1): EAGVTQSPTHLIKTRGQQATLRCSPISGHTSVYWYQQALGLGLQFLLWYDEGEERNRGNFPPRFSGRQFPNYSSELNVNALELEDSALYLCASSLSRGLDMNTEAFFGQGTRLTVV.

The rearrangement uses TRBV24-1 and TRBJ2-1; possible D gene TRBD2, 5 bases. The V and J ends lost 4 bases and 0 bases respectively, with 12 bases between them. The CDR3 is 16 residues long. Germline-derived CDR1 and CDR2 are KGHDR and SFDVKD. CDR3 bases: TGTGCCACCAGTGAAGAACTAGTGAGCTCCTACAATGAGCAGTTCTTC. It yields the protein CATSEELVSSYNEQFF.

The CDR3 here is CSALIMGETQYF. For the CDR3, the DNA is TGCAGTGCTCTAATTATGGGGGAGACCCAGTACTTC. V usage is TRBV20-1 and J usage is TRBJ2-5, with D uncertain. CDR1 DFQATT and CDR2 SNEGSKA come from the germline V gene (reference sequence). The CDR3 sequence is 12 residues long. The germline V and J ends were trimmed by 5 bases and 5 bases, with 12 bases remaining between them.

This clonotype was detected only once. V gene TRBV7-9 combines with J gene TRBJ2-7; D remains unclear. With 5 bases removed from V and 1 base from J, the gap between germline ends came to 15 bases. This CDR3 has 15 amino acids. Germline lookup yields CDR1 SEHNR and CDR2 FQNEAQ (reference sequence). CDR3 coding DNA: TGTGCCAGCAGCAACCTCGAGAAGGGATCCTACGAGCAGTACTTC. It translates to CASSNLEKGSYEQYF.

The chain links TRBV29-1 to TRBJ2-7; 11 bases are a match to TRBD2. Germline-derived CDR1 and CDR2 are SQVTM and ANQGSEA. V was clipped by 6 bases and J by 2 bases; unmatched bases: 15. This CDR3 comprises 17 residues. The CDR3 coding sequence is TGCAGCGTCGTCACACCTGGGACTAGCGGACCTACCTACGAGCAGTACTTC. Its protein product is CSVVTPGTSGPTYEQYF.

This chain uses TRBV4-2 with TRBJ2-7, with 7 bases that match TRBD2. CDR3 length: 16 amino acids. Looked up from germline, CDR1 is LGHNA and CDR2 is YNFKEQ. Trimming took 0 bases from V and 3 from J; bases not matched to a gene: 8. The CDR3 sequence is CASSQDAAGVIYEQYF. CDR3 nucleotide sequence: TGTGCCAGCAGCCAAGACGCGGCGGGAGTCATCTACGAGCAGTACTTC.

V gene TRBV6-2 or TRBV6-3 combines with J gene TRBJ2-1, with TRBD2 as a possible D gene (6 bases). This CDR3 has 12 residues. V was trimmed by 3 bases and J by 9 bases, leaving 9 bases between them. Germline V gene lookup returns CDR1 MNHEY and CDR2 SVGEGT. Here the CDR3 DNA reads TGTGCCAGCAGTTATGTCGGGGGTGAGCAGTTCTTC. It translates to CASSYVGGEQFF.

The chain couples TRBV6-1 to TRBJ1-2, with a tentative D call TRBD1 (6 bases). V was clipped by 4 bases and J by 8 bases, with 11 bases between them. Germline lookup yields CDR1 MNHNS and CDR2 SASEGT. The CDR3 is made up of 12 amino acids. DNA for the CDR3: TGTGCCAGCAGTGCATACAGGGCCGGCTACACCTTC. This codes for CASSAYRAGYTF.

The gene calls are TRBV12-3 or TRBV12-4 and TRBJ2-4; D gene uncertain. V was clipped by 6 bases and J by 6 bases, with 18 bases between them. This CDR3 comprises 15 residues. CDR3 amino acids: CASSHFLGRVNIQYF. The CDR3 nucleotides read TGTGCCAGCAGCCATTTTTTGGGCCGGGTAAACATTCAGTACTTC.

V gene TRBV7-6 combines with J gene TRBJ1-5, with no clear D. Trimming took off 1 base at V and 2 bases at J, with 6 bases between the two ends. The CDR3 spans 14 residues. Germline-derived CDR1 and CDR2 are SGHVS and FNYEAQ. Here the CDR3 DNA reads TGTGCCAGCAGCTTAGATGTGGGCAATCAGCCCCAGCATTTT. The encoded protein is CASSLDVGNQPQHF.

The chain couples TRBV6-2 or TRBV6-3 to TRBJ2-1, with a weak D call TRBD2 (5 bases). The CDR3 length is 14 residues. Germline CDR1 reads MNHEY; CDR2 reads SVGEGT. Trimming took 2 bases from V and 12 from J, leaving 17 bases between them. DNA of the CDR3: TGTGCCAGCAGTTACAGACGGCCTAGCTCAGGGCAGTTCTTC. This gives the protein CASSYRRPSSGQFF.

This clonotype was seen a single time. The chain recombines TRBV12-3 or TRBV12-4 with TRBJ2-6, with 9 bases identical to TRBD1. With 2 bases clipped from V and 4 bases from J, the junction kept 6 bases outside the gene matches. This CDR3 comprises 17 residues. The CDR3 reads CASSLPRQGVGANVLTF. CDR3 DNA: TGTGCCAGCAGTTTACCTCGACAGGGGGTCGGGGCCAACGTCCTGACTTTC.

CDR3 region: CSASRDPTTANYGYTF. For the CDR3, the DNA is TGCAGTGCTAGCCGGGACCCCACCACCGCTAACTATGGCTACACCTTC. The J gene is TRBJ1-2, the V gene TRBV20-1; D might be TRBD1 (5 bases). The CDR3 consists of 16 residues. Germline CDR1 and CDR2: DFQATT and SNEGSKA (reference sequence). Trimming removed 3 bases from V and 0 bases from J, with 17 bases in between.

The chain combines TRBV20-1 with TRBJ1-2, with TRBD1 matching 8 bases. Germline V gene data show CDR1 as DFQATT and CDR2 as SNEGSKA (reference sequence). With 5 bases clipped from V and 6 bases from J, the junction kept 8 bases outside the gene matches. CDR3 length: 13 residues. For the CDR3, the DNA is TGCAGTGCTCGGCATCGGACAGGGAATGGCTACACCTTC. Translated: CSARHRTGNGYTF.

The chain recombines TRBV25-1 with TRBJ1-1; D gene unclear. The V end was cut by 3 bases, the J end by 3 bases, with 11 bases between. Germline V gives CDR1 MGHDK, CDR2 SYGVNS. CDR3 length: 14 amino acids. CDR3 sequence: CASSDSGFDTEAFF. The CDR3 DNA is TGTGCCAGCAGTGACAGTGGGTTCGACACTGAAGCTTTCTTT. Full variable domain (missing parts from reference TRBV25-1 and TRBJ1-1): EADIYQTPRYLVIGTGKKITLECSQTMGHDKMYWYQQDPGMELHLIHYSYGVNSTEKGDLSSESTVSRIRTEHFPLTLESARPSHTSQYLCASSDSGFDTEAFFGQGTRLTVV.

This chain joins TRBV6-5 and TRBJ2-2, with 7 bases matching TRBD2. Looked up from germline, CDR1 is MNHEY and CDR2 is SVGAGI. The CDR3 contains 16 residues. V shed 2 bases and J 4 bases; nucleotides not matched to a gene: 7. This chain's CDR3 is CASSYALGGGTGELFF. CDR3 DNA: TGTGCCAGCAGTTACGCACTTGGGGGGGGCACCGGGGAGCTGTTTTTT.

The V call is TRBV20-1, the J call TRBJ2-3; D call uncertain. The CDR3 loop spans 12 amino acids. Germline V gives CDR1 DFQATT, CDR2 SNEGSKA (reference sequence). V dropped 3 bases and J dropped 5 bases, with 9 bases sitting between them. In DNA, the CDR3 is TGCAGTGCTAGGGGATTAGTAGATACGCAGTATTTT. Protein sequence: CSARGLVDTQYF.

The chain carries TRBV5-1 and TRBJ2-7; possible D gene TRBD1, 6 bases. The germline V gene has CDR1 SGHRS and CDR2 YFSETQ. This CDR3 has 15 amino acids. V lost 2 bases and J lost 0, with 12 bases in between. In DNA, the CDR3 is TGCGCCAGCAGCTTAAGACAGGCCAACTCCTACGAGCAGTACTTC. Translating gives CASSLRQANSYEQYF.

This clonotype appeared a few times. The CDR3 region has the DNA TGTGCCAGCAGCCAAGGGTCAGACACTGAAGCTTTCTTT. Translating gives CASSQGSDTEAFF. V gene TRBV4-2 combines with J gene TRBJ1-1; no clear D gene. V gave up 1 base and J gave up 3 bases, with 6 bases separating them. CDR3 size: 13 residues. Germline V gives CDR1 LGHNA, CDR2 YNFKEQ.

The rearrangement uses TRBV28 and TRBJ1-1; D unresolved. V lost 5 bases to trimming and J lost 1 base, with 8 bases between them. The CDR3 extends over 13 amino acids. Germline assignment: CDR1 MDHEN and CDR2 SYDVKM. Here the CDR3 reads CASSPRWNTEAFF. CDR3 nucleotides: TGTGCCAGCAGTCCCCGCTGGAACACTGAAGCTTTCTTT.

This clonotype was recorded only once. This rearrangement joins TRBV9 to TRBJ1-2; no firm D call. Germline values: CDR1 SGDLS, CDR2 YYNGEE. The CDR3 extends over 12 amino acids. The germline V and J ends were trimmed by 4 bases and 4 bases, with 8 bases remaining between them. Here the CDR3 DNA reads TGTGCCAGCAGCTCACGACCCTATGGCTACACCTTC. The encoded protein is CASSSRPYGYTF.

The chain links TRBV28 to TRBJ2-7, with D possibly being TRBD2 (6 bases). Trimming shortened V by 6 bases and J by 5 bases, and 11 bases separated the two germline ends. The CDR3 consists of 12 residues. Germline V CDR1 and CDR2: MDHEN, SYDVKM. The CDR3 spells CASRLGGNEQYF. CDR3 bases: TGTGCCAGCAGGTTGGGCGGGAACGAGCAGTACTTC.

This chain connects TRBV28 to TRBJ2-7; TRBD1 aligns across 8 bases. CDR1 and CDR2 from the germline V gene are MDHEN and SYDVKM. V lost 2 bases and J lost 7; bases outside the gene matches: 7. This CDR3 has 14 amino acids. As DNA, the CDR3 is TGTGCCAGCAGTTTAGGGACAGGATGGAGAGAGCAGTACTTC. Encoded protein: CASSLGTGWREQYF.

The chain links TRBV7-3 to TRBJ2-1, with D perhaps matching TRBD1 (5 bases). From germline, CDR1 is SGHTA and CDR2 FQGTGA. V lost 5 bases to trimming and J lost 10 bases, with 21 bases between them. The CDR3 totals 15 residues. This CDR3 is CASSLNPAGPGEQFF. For the CDR3, the DNA is TGTGCCAGCAGCCTGAATCCAGCAGGGCCCGGAGAGCAGTTCTTC. Looking up the rest from reference TRBV7-3 and TRBJ2-1 gives the full variable domain: GAGVSQTPSNKVTEKGKYVELRCDPISGHTALYWYRQSLGQGPEFLIYFQGTGAADDSGLPNDRFFAVRPEGSVSTLKIQRTERGDSAVYLCASSLNPAGPGEQFFGPGTRLTVL.

The chain employs TRBV14 and TRBJ2-7; tentatively, D is TRBD2 (5 bases). The ends were cut back, 5 bases at V and 9 bases at J, with 20 bases in the middle. The CDR3 is made up of 14 amino acids. CDR1 is SGHDN and CDR2 is FVKESK in the germline V gene. The CDR3 nucleotides are TGTGCCAGCAGCACACGGACGGAATGGAGGTCGCAGTACTTC. Translated: CASSTRTEWRSQYF.